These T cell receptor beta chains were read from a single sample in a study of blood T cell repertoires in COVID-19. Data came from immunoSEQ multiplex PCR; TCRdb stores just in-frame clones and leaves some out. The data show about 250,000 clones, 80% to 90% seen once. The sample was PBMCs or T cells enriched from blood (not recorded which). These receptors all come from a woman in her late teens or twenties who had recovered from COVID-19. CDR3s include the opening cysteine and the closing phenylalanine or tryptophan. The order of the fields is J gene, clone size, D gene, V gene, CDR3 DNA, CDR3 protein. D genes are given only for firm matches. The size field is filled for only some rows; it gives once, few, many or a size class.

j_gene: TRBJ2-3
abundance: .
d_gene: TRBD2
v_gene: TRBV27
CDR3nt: TGTGCCAGCAGGGAACCTAAAGCGGGGGGGCCAAGAGATACGCAGTATTTT
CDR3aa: CASREPKAGGPRDTQYF

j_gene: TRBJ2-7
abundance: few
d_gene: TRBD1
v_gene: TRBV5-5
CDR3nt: TGTGCCAGCAGCCGAAGCCGGGACAGCTACGAGCAGTACTTC
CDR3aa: CASSRSRDSYEQYF

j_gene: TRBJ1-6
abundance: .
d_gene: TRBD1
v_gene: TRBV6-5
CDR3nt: TGTGCCAGCGGAACAGGGGGCGAGACCCTCCACTTT
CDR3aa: CASGTGGETLHF

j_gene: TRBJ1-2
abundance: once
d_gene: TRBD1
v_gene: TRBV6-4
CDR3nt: TGTGCCAGACTTCGGACAGGCGGCTACACCTTC
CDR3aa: CARLRTGGYTF

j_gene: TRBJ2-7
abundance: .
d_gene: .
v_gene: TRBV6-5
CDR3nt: TGTGCCAGCAGTCCAGGGATCTCCTACGAGCAGTACTTC
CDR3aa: CASSPGISYEQYF

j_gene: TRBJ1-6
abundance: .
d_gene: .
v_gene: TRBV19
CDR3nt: TGTGCCAGTAGTACAAATGGGGCAGGTAATTCACCCCTCCACTTT
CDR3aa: CASSTNGAGNSPLHF

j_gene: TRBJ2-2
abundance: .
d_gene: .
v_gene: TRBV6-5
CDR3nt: TGTGCCAGCAGTTACTCGAGGGGTAGCGGTACCAGGGAGCTGTTTTTT
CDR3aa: CASSYSRGSGTRELFF

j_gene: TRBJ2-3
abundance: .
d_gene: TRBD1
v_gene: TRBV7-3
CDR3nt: TGTGCCAGCAGCGGACAGGGAGGAAGGGGCACAGATACGCAGTATTTT
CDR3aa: CASSGQGGRGTDTQYF

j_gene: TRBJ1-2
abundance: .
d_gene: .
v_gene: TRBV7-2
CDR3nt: TGTGCCAGCAGCTTATTAGGACCGACTATAGGTGGCTACACCTTC
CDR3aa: CASSLLGPTIGGYTF

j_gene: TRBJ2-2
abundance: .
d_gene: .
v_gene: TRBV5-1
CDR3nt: TGCGCCAGCAGCTTGGCCCCCCCGAGCGCGAACACCGGGGAGCTGTTTTTT
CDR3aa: CASSLAPPSANTGELFF

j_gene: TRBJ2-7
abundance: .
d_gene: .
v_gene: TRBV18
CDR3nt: TGTGCCAGCTCACCCCCCAGGGTCTCACTTAAAACCTACGAGCAGTACTTC
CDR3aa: CASSPPRVSLKTYEQYF

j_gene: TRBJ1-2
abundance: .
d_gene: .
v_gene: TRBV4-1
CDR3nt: TGCGCCAGCAGCCAAGGGCCGGGATTCAACTATGGCTACACCTTC
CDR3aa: CASSQGPGFNYGYTF

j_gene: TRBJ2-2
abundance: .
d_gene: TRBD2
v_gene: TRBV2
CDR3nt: TGTGCCAGCAGCAGCTCCGGACTAGCTTCGGGGGAGCTGTTTTTT
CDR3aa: CASSSSGLASGELFF

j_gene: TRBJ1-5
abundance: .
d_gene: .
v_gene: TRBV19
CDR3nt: TGTGCCAGTAGTCCCGACAGGATTAGCAATCAGCCCCAGCATTTT
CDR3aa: CASSPDRISNQPQHF

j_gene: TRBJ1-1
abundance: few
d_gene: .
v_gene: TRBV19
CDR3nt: TGTGCCAGTAGTATATCTCTCAGGGATCCCACTGAAGCTTTCTTT
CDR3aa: CASSISLRDPTEAFF

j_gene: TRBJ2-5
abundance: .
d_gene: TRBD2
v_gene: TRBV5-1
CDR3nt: TGCGCCAGCAGCTCCATGCGGGGGGTCCAAGAGACCCAGTACTTC
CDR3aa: CASSSMRGVQETQYF

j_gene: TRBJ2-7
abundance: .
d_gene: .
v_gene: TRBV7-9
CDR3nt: TGTGCCAGCAGCTTAGGTCGAGGGGGGGACGAGTACGAGCAGTACTTC
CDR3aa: CASSLGRGGDEYEQYF

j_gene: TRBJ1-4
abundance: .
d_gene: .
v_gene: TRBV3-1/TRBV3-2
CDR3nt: TGTGCCAGCAGCCAACGGCAGGAGGGTCCAGGGGAAAAACTGTTTTTT
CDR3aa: CASSQRQEGPGEKLFF

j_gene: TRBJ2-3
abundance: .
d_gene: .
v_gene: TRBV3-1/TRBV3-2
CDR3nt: TGTGCCGTAGGCACAGATACGCAGTATTTT
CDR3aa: CAVGTDTQYF

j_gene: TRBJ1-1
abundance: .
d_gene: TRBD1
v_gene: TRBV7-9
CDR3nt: TGTGCCAGCAGCTTCCGCAGGGGGCGATCGGGCACTGAAGCTTTCTTT
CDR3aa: CASSFRRGRSGTEAFF

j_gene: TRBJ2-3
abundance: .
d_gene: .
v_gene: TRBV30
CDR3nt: TGTGCCTGGACAGGCTATTTTTTTAGCACAGATACGCAGTATTTT
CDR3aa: CAWTGYFFSTDTQYF

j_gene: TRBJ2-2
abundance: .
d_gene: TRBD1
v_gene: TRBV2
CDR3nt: TGTGCCAGCAGTCACAGGGGGCAAGACACCGGGGAGCTGTTTTTT
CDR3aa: CASSHRGQDTGELFF

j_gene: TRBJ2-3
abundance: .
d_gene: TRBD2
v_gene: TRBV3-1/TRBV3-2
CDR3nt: TGTGCCAGCAGCCGAGAAATAGCGGGGGGCACAGATACGCAGTATTTT
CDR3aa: CASSREIAGGTDTQYF

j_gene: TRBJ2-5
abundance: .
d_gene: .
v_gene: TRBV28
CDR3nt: TGTGCCAGCAGTTTAGGGGGACAAAAAGAGACCCAGTACTTC
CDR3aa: CASSLGGQKETQYF

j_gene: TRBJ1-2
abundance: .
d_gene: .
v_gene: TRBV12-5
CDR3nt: TGTGCTAGTGGTTTGCTACAAGCGCAGATGCCAAGGAACTATGGCTACACCTTC
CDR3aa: CASGLLQAQMPRNYGYTF

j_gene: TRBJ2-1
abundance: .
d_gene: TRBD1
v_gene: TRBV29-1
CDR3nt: TGCAGCGCCACAGGGGGCTCCTACAATGAGCAGTTCTTC
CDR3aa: CSATGGSYNEQFF

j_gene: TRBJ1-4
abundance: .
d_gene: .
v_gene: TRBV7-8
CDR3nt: TGTGCCAGCAGCTTTTCTTCGGGGTACCCTAATGAAAAACTGTTTTTT
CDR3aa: CASSFSSGYPNEKLFF

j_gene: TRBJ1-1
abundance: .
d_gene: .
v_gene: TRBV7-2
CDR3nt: TGTGCCAGCAGCTTATTCCAGGGCTCCACTGAAGCTTTCTTT
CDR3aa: CASSLFQGSTEAFF

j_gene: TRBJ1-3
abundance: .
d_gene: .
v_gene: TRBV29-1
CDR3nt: TGCAGCGCTGGCCCCGAGAGTGGAAACACCATATATTTT
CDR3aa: CSAGPESGNTIYF

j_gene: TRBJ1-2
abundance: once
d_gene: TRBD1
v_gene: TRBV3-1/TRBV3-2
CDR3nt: TGTGCCAGCAGCCTGGGACAGGGTACTGGCTACACCTTC
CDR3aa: CASSLGQGTGYTF

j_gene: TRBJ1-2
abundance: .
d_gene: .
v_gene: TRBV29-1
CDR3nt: TGCAGCGTTGAAGACTCAATGGCAGGGGCGGCCGTCTGGGGCTACACCTTC
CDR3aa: CSVEDSMAGAAVWGYTF

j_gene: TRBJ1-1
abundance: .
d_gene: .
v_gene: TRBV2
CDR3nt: TGTGCCAGCAGTGCTACCGGGGCTCAGGGGACTGAAGCTTTCTTT
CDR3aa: CASSATGAQGTEAFF

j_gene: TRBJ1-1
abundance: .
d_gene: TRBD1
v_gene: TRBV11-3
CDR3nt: TGTGCCAGCAGCTTAGGGCCGGACAGGGGGGCATCCATGAACACTGAAGCTTTCTTT
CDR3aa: CASSLGPDRGASMNTEAFF

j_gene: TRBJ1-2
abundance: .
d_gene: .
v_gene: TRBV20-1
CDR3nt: TGCAGTGCTAGTGACGGGGGTGCTAACTATGGCTACACCTTC
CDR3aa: CSASDGGANYGYTF

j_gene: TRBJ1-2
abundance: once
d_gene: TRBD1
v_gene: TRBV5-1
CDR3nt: TGCGCCAGCAGCTTGGCCCCCGGGACAGTGGACTATGGCTACACCTTC
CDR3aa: CASSLAPGTVDYGYTF

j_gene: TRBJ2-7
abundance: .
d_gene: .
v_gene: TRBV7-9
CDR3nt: TGTGCCAGCAGCGTGGCGGTTGCCTACGAGCAGTACTTC
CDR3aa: CASSVAVAYEQYF

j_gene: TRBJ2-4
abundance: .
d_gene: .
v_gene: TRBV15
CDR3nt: TGTGCCACCAGCAGAGACACCATGACCGTCGCGGGGAACATTCAGTACTTC
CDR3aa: CATSRDTMTVAGNIQYF

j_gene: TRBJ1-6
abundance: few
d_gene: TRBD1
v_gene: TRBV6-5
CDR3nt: TGTGCCAGCAGTTACGGGGACAGGGATGGATCACCCCTCCACTTT
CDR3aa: CASSYGDRDGSPLHF

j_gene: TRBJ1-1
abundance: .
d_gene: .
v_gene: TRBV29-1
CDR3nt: TGCAGCGTTGATGTCAGGGGGAACACTGAAGCTTTCTTT
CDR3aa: CSVDVRGNTEAFF

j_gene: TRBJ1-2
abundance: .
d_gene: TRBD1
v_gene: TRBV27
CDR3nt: TGTGCCAGCAGTTTAGGGACAGCCTATGGCTACACCTTC
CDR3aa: CASSLGTAYGYTF

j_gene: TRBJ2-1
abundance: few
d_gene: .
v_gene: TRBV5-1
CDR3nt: TGCGCCAGCAGCCCGAGAACCGGGGATGATGAGCAGTTCTTC
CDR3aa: CASSPRTGDDEQFF

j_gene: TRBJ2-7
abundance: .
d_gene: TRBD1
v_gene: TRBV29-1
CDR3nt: TGCAGCGTTGAAGGGGACAGGGCCCTTCGCGAGCAGTACTTC
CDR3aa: CSVEGDRALREQYF

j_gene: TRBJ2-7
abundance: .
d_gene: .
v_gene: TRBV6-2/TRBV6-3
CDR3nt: TGTGCCAGCAGCCTGGGGGGAGGAGAGCAGTACTTC
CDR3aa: CASSLGGGEQYF

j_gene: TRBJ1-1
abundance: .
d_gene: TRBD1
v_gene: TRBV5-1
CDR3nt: TGCGCCAGCAGCAAACCGGGACAGGGGTTGAACACTGAAGCTTTCTTT
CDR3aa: CASSKPGQGLNTEAFF

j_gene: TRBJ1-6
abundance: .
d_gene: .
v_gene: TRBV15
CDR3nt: TGTGCCACCAGCAGAGATCAGGGTTTCTCCTATAATTCACCCCTCCACTTT
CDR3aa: CATSRDQGFSYNSPLHF

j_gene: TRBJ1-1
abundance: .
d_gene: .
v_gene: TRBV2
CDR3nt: TGTGCCAGCAGTGCACTGCGAGACACTGAAGCTTTCTTT
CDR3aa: CASSALRDTEAFF

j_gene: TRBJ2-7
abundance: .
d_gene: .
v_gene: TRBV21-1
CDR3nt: TGTGCCAGCAGCAAAGGCCCTAGCGGGGGGGAAGGGTCCTACGAGCAGTACTTC
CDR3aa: CASSKGPSGGEGSYEQYF